The entry below gives a single T cell receptor (beta chain) sequence along with its context. Authors' methods: Researchers report that nucleated cell counts were estimated from reference gene primer amplification. Libraries were prepared by immunoSEQ multiplex PCR; TCRdb keeps only in-frame clonotypes and omits some of them. V and J calls and clone size follow that table, whereas D and trimming were derived from the DNA. Of tens of thousands of clones listed, almost 85% are singletons. The source of the sample is a study of blood T cell repertoires in COVID-19. This CDR3 region has 12 residues. Germline V gene data show CDR1 as MDHEN and CDR2 as SYDVKM.

The clonotype comes from a man aged 50-60 years with acute or convalescent COVID-19. Material for sequencing was peripheral blood. The chain carries TRBV28 and TRBJ1-5; maybe TRBD1 (6 bases). CDR3 loop: CALGAGDQPQHF. The CDR3 DNA sequence: TGTGCATTGGGGGCAGGGGATCAGCCCCAGCATTTT.